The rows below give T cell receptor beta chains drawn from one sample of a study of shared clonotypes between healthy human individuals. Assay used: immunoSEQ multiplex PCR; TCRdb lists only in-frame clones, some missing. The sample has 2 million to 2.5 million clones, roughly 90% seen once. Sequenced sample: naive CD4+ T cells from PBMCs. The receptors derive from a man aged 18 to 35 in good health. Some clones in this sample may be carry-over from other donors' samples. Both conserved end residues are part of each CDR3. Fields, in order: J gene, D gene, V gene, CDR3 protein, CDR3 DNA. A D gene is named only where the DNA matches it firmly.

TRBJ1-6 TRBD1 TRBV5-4 CASSSGQGGNSPLHF TGTGCCAGCAGCTCAGGACAGGGCGGGAATTCACCCCTCCACTTT
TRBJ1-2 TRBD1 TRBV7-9 CASSGRDRGRYGYTF TGTGCCAGCAGCGGTCGGGACAGGGGACGCTATGGCTACACCTTC
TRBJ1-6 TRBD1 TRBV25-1 CASSDDRGGFSPLHF TGTGCCAGCAGTGATGACAGGGGTGGGTTTTCACCCCTCCACTTT
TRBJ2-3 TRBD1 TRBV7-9 CASSLGQGAPTDTQYF TGTGCCAGCAGCTTAGGACAGGGGGCCCCCACAGATACGCAGTATTTT
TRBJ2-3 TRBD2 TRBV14 CASSYGGTSRDTQYF TGTGCCAGCAGCTACGGCGGGACTAGTCGGGATACGCAGTATTTT
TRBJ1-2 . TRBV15 CATSRVFRGLYGYTF TGTGCCACCAGCAGAGTGTTCAGGGGACTCTATGGCTACACCTTC
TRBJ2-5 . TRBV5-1 CASSLDAGETQYF TGCGCCAGCAGCTTGGATGCGGGAGAGACCCAGTACTTC
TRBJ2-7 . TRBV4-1 CASSRRDTFSYEQYF TGCGCCAGCAGCCGCCGGGACACCTTCTCCTACGAGCAGTACTTC
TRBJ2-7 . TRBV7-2 CASSSAFGEQYF TGTGCCAGCAGCTCTGCCTTTGGCGAGCAGTACTTC
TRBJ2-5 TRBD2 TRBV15 CATSRGSGSRQETQYF TGTGCCACCAGCAGGGGTAGCGGGAGCAGACAAGAGACCCAGTACTTC
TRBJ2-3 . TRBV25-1 CASSAWSFTDTQYF TGTGCCAGCAGTGCATGGTCCTTCACAGATACGCAGTATTTT
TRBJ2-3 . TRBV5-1 CASSLAASTDTQYF TGCGCCAGCAGCTTGGCTGCTAGCACAGATACGCAGTATTTT
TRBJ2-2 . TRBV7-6 CASSLVWKGVTGELFF TGTGCCAGCAGCTTAGTTTGGAAGGGCGTCACCGGGGAGCTGTTTTTT
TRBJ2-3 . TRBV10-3 CAIKGLEGTDTQYF TGTGCCATCAAGGGACTCGAGGGCACAGATACGCAGTATTTT
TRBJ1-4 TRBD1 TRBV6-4 CASSLRQGQGEKLFF TGTGCCAGCAGCCTCCGACAGGGGCAGGGTGAAAAACTGTTTTTT